This T cell receptor beta chain was identified in a study of blood T cells in healthy people across ages (dated by TCRdb to between 2014 and 2016). Broadly, across the study: In model experiments, template switching captured about one uniquely barcoded TCR beta cDNA molecule for every two T cells. The study measured age-related changes in TCR beta repertoire diversity using deep sequencing normalized with unique cDNA molecular identifiers. Donors were grouped into four age groups: young (average approximately 15 years), middle-aged (39), aged (62) and long-lived (less than 85). To avoid experimental bias, donors of different ages were distributed randomly across sequencing lanes. Using the same blood draw, the study looked at two additional independent replicas of 1 million unique cDNA reads for two donors, one aged 18 to 29 and the other aged 80 or older. Summary of the overall study and its limitations: Observed TCR beta diversity per million T cells fell roughly linearly with age, and a significant reduction was already apparent by age around 40. Because the CMV infection status of the donors was unknown, age-related changes in expanded clonotypes may potentially have been confounded. Total diversity estimates from one million sequenced T cells were considered lower bounds and underestimates. A strong correlation was found between observed TCR beta diversity and the percentage of naive T cells measured by flow cytometry. Compared with the aged group, more naive CD4+ T cells, fewer expanded clones and increased TCR diversity were shown by the long-lived group, suggesting age selection. Conclusive comparison of naive and antigen-experienced compartments was prevented by the profiling of bulk unsorted PBMCs.

A word on this clonotype: Its antigen remains unidentified. No qualities accompany the bases; no much larger clone lies one base away.

The library came from 5' RACE. Data came from an Illumina HiSeq 2500. A second PCR of about 7 to 12 cycles was performed with a sample-barcoded 5' primer and a J-beta primer mix. A template-switch 5' adaptor carrying 12 random nucleotides introduced a unique molecular identifier onto each TCR beta cDNA molecule. At least 2.5 million CDR3-containing paired-end reads were obtained from each sample. All of the RNA was converted into first-strand cDNA using the Mint cDNA synthesis kit, with a TRBC-specific oligonucleotide serving as the primer. Following uracil-DNA glycosylase treatment, all cDNA underwent a first 18-cycle PCR with the universal primers M1SS and BC2_uni_R. In the authors' own workflow: For normalization, 1 million high-quality reads, each with a distinct molecular identifier, were randomly selected from each sample. Instead of being binned into consensus sequences, reads with shared molecular identifiers were discarded. MiTCR, run with a Q25 quality threshold and the strictest error-elimination algorithm, handled CDR3 identification, clonotype clustering and error correction. A nonparametric unseen species model with Euler transformation was used to estimate lower-bound total TCR beta diversity. The public reads were reprocessed in TCRdb via fastp at Q25 and MiXCR, keeping in-frame beta chains. Merged by CDR3 protein, the rows form single entries marked with the most common genes and DNA. The V and J calls shown here were made by TCRdb, not taken from the authors' results. Within this sample are some 1.5 million distinct CDR3 sequences, with less than 45% of them counted one time only. The top ten clonotypes cover just over 4% of the sample.

Systemically healthy Caucasian individuals from Russia, some 38 in total and aged about 6 to 100 years, were included as donors. Each donor gave 8.5 to 10 milliliters of peripheral blood, collected into EDTA-treated Vacutainer tubes. PBMCs were isolated by Ficoll-Paque density-gradient centrifugation, with at least 6 million obtained per sample. Total RNA, at least 5 micrograms per sample, was extracted from PBMCs with Trizol reagent. For every donor, an aliquot of PBMCs went through flow cytometry to measure the percentages of naive CD45RAhigh/CD27high T cells. From the cysteine up to the phenylalanine, the CDR3 has a length of 13 residues. Only the CDR3 portion is preserved as DNA: 39 bases, with reading frame beginning at the first base. CDR1 and CDR2, looked up from the germline V gene, are SGDLS and YYNGEE.

Material for sequencing was blood. The chain is made from TRBV9 and TRBJ2-7; too little of a D gene remains to name it. The assigned J gene may be wrong: the sequence end matches TRBJ2-5 better. This sequence originates from a woman between 18 and 29 years old in good health. The sequenced DNA is TGTGCCAGCAGCGCCGGCGAGATGGAGACCCAGTACTTC. This encodes CASSAGEMETQYF.